This is a list of T cell receptor beta chains from one sample in a study of blood T cell repertoires in COVID-19. Clones were read by immunoSEQ multiplex PCR, and TCRdb kept only the in-frame ones, dropping some. The data contain roughly 400,000 clones, around nine tenths of them singletons. Sequencing was performed on PBMCs or T cells enriched from blood (not recorded which). Receptor source: a woman younger than 30 who had been exposed to COVID-19. CDR3s leave out the opening cysteine and the closing phenylalanine or tryptophan.

TRBV7-7	TRBJ2-2	ATGLAGADTGELF
TRBV10-1	TRBJ2-7	ASSESYGVEQY
TRBV11-2	TRBJ2-5	ASKMRGTQETQY
TRBV11-2	TRBJ2-7	ASSLGGGRLYEQY
TRBV3-1/TRBV3-2	TRBJ1-1	ASSHGLAEAF
TRBV7-3	TRBJ2-3	ASSSLGSGLSTDTQY
TRBV2	TRBJ2-2	ASRKDSEGAGELF
TRBV5-1	TRBJ2-7	ASSSDRVGEQY
TRBV28	TRBJ1-2	ASSLRQGTGYT
TRBV6-5	TRBJ2-1	ASSYPSGQEGYRQF
TRBV29-1	TRBJ1-1	SVERGNLEAF
TRBV12-1	TRBJ2-5	ASSFLGGETQY
TRBV5-1	TRBJ1-6	ASSRDMQNSPLH